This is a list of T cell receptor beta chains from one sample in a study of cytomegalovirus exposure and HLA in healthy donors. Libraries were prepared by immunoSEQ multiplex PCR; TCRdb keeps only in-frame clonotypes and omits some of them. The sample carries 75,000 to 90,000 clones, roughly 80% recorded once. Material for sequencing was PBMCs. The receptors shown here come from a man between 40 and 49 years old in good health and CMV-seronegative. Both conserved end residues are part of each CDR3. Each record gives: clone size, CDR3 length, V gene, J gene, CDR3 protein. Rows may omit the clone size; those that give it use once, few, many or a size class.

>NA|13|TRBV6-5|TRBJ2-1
CASTGGIRNEQFF
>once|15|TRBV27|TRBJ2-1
CASSLGTSGRSEQFF
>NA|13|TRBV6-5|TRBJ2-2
CASSRWNTGELFF
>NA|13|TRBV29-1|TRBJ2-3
CSVDRGSTDTQYF
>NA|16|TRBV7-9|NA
CASSFGLAVTPYEQYF
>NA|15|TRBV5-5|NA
CASSALADWTYEQYF
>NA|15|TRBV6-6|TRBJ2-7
CASSYSAGHGYEQYF
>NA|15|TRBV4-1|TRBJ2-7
CASSQDMAGGNEQYF
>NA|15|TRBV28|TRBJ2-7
CASNGRLAGSYEQYF
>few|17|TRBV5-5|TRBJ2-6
CASSRRDRGSGANVLTF
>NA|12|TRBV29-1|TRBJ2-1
CSVRLAGGGEFF
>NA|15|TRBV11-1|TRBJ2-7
CASSPTGVGPYEQYF
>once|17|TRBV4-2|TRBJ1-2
CASSVLGGGKESYGYTF